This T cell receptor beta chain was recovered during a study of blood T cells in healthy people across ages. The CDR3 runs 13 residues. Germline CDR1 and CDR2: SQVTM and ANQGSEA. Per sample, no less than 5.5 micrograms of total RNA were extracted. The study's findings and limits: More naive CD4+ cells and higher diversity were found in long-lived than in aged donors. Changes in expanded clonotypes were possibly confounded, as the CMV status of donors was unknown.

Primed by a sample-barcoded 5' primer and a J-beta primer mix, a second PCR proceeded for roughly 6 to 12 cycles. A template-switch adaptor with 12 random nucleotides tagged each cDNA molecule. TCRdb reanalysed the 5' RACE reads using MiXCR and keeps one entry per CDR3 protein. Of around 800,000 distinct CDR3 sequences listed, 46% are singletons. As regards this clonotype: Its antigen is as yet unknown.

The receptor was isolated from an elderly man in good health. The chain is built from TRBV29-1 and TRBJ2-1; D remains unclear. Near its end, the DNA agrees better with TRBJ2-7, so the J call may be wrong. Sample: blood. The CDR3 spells CSVFASSYNEQYF. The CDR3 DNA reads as TGCAGCGTTTTTGCGAGCTCCTACAATGAGCAGTACTTC.